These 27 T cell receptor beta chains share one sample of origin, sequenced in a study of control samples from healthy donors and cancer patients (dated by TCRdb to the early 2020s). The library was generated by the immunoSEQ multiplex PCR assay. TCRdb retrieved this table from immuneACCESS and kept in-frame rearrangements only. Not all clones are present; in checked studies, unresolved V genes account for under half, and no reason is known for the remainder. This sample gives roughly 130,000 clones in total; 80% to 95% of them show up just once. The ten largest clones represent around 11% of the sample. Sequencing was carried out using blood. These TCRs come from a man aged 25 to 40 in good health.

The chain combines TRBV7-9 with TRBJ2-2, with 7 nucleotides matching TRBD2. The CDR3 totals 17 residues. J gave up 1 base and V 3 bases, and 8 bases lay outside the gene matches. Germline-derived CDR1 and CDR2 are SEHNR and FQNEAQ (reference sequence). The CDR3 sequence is CASSLGRARLNTGELFF. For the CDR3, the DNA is TGTGCCAGCAGCTTGGGGAGGGCCCGTTTGAACACCGGGGAGCTGTTTTTT.

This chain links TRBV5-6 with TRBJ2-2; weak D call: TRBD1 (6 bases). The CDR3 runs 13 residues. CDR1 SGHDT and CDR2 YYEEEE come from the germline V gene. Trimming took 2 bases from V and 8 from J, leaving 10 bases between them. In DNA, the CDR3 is TGTGCCAGCAGCTTTCCACAGGGAGGGGAGCTGTTTTTT. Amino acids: CASSFPQGGELFF.

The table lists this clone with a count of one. CDR3 sequence: CSAGTSYEQYF. Written as DNA, the CDR3 is TGCAGCGCCGGGACTAGCTACGAGCAGTACTTC. The V and J genes are TRBV29-1 and TRBJ2-7, with 8 bases aligning to TRBD2. Germline V lookup: CDR1 SQVTM, CDR2 ANQGSEA. The J segment lost 3 bases and the V segment lost 7 bases, leaving 2 bases of the junction unmatched. The CDR3 runs 11 residues.

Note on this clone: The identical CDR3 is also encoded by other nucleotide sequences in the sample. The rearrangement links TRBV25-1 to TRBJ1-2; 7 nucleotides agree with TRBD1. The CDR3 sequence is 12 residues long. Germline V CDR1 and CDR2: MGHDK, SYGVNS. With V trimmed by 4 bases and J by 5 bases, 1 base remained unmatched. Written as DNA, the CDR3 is TGTGCCAGCAGTGCGACAGGGTATGGCTACACCTTC. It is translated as CASSATGYGYTF.

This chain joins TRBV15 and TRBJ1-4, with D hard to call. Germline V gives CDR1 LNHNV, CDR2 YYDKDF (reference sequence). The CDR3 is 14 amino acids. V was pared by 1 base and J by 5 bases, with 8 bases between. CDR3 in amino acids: CATSRGGSNEKLFF. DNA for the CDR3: TGTGCCACCAGCAGAGGCGGGTCCAATGAAAAACTGTTTTTT.

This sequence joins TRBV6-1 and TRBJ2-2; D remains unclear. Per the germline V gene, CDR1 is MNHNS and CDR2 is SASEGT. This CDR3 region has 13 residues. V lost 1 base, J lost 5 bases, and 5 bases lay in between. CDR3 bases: TGTGCCAGCAGTGAAGGGGAAACCGGGGAGCTGTTTTTT. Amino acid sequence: CASSEGETGELFF.

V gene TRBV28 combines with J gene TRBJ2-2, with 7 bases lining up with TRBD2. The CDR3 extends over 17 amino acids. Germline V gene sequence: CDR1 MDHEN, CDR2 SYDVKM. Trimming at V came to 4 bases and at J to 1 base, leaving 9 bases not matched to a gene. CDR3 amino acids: CASSSTWTSRNTGELFF. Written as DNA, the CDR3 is TGTGCCAGCAGTTCCACCTGGACTAGTCGGAACACCGGGGAGCTGTTTTTT.

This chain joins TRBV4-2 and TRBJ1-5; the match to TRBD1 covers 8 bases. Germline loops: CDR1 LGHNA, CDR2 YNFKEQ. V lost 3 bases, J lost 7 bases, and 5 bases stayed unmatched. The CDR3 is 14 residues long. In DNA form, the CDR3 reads TGTGCCAGCAGCCAGAACAGGGGGGGGCAGCCCCAGCATTTT. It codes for CASSQNRGGQPQHF.

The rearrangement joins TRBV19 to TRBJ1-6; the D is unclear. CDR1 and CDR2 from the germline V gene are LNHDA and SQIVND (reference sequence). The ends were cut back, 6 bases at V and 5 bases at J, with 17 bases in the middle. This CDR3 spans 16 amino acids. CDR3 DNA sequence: TGTGCCAGTAGGACCGCCAGCTATCCCGATAATTCACCCCTCCACTTT. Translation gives CASRTASYPDNSPLHF. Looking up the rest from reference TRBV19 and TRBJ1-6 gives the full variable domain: DGGITQSPKYLFRKEGQNVTLSCEQNLNHDAMYWYRQDPGQGLRLIYYSQIVNDFQKGDIAEGYSVSREKKESFPLTVTSAQKNPTAFYLCASRTASYPDNSPLHFGNGTRLTVT.

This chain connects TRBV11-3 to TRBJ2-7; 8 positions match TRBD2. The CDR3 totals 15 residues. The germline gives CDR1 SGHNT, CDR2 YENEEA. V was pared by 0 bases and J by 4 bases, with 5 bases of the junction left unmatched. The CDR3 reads CASSLDSTSGYEQYF. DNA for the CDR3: TGTGCCAGCAGCTTAGATTCAACTAGCGGTTACGAGCAGTACTTC.

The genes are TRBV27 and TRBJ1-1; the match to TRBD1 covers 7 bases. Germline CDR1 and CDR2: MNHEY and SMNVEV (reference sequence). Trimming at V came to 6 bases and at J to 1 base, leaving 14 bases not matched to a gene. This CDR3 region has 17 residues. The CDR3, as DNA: TGTGCCAGCAGCTCCCGTTCCGTGGGACAGAAGAACACTGAAGCTTTCTTT. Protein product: CASSSRSVGQKNTEAFF.

The CDR3 loop reads CASTSGLDTEAFF. The CDR3 nucleotides are TGTGCCAGCACGTCCGGTCTCGACACTGAAGCTTTCTTT. This chain joins TRBV6-5 and TRBJ1-1; no reliable D call. V was pared by 7 bases and J by 3 bases, with 12 bases between. CDR3 size: 13 residues. The germline gives CDR1 MNHEY, CDR2 SVGAGI.

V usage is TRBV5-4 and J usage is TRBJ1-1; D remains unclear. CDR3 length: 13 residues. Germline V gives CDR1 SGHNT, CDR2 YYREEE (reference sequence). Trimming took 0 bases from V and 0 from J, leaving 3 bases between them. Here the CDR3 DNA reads TGTGCCAGCAGCTTGGATGTGAACACTGAAGCTTTCTTT. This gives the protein CASSLDVNTEAFF. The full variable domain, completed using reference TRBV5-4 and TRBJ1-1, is ETGVTQSPTHLIKTRGQQVTLRCSSQSGHNTVSWYQQALGQGPQFIFQYYREEENGRGNFPPRFSGLQFPNYSSELNVNALELDDSALYLCASSLDVNTEAFFGQGTRLTVV.

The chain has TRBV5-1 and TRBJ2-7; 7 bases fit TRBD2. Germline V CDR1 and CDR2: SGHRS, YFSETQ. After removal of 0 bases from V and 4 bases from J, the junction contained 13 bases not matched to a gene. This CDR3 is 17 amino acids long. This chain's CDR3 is CASSLAPTAGVGYEQYF. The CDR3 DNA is TGCGCCAGCAGCTTGGCCCCAACGGCGGGAGTAGGATACGAGCAGTACTTC.

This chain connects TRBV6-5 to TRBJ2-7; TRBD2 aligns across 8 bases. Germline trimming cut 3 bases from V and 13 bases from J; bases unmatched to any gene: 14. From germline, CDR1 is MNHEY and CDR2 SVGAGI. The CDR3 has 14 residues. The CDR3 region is CASSYGSGAPFLYF. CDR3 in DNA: TGTGCCAGCAGTTATGGTAGCGGGGCCCCCTTTCTCTACTTC.

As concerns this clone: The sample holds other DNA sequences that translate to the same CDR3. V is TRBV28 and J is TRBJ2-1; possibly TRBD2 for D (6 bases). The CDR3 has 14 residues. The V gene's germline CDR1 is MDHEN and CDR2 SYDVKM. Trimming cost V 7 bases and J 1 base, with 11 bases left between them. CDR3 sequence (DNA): TGTGCCAGCAAGGGACTCTCATCCTACAATGAGCAGTTCTTC. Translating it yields CASKGLSSYNEQFF.

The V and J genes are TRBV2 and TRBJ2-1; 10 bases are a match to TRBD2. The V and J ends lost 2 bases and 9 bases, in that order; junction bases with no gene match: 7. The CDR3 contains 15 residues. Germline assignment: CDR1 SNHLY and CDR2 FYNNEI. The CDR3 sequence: CASSERLAGVGEQFF. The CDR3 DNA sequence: TGTGCCAGCAGTGAACGCCTAGCGGGAGTGGGTGAGCAGTTCTTC. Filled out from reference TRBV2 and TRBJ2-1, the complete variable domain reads EPEVTQTPSHQVTQMGQEVILRCVPISNHLYFYWYRQILGQKVEFLVSFYNNEISEKSEIFDDQFSVERPDGSNFTLKIRSTKLEDSAMYFCASSERLAGVGEQFFGPGTRLTVL.

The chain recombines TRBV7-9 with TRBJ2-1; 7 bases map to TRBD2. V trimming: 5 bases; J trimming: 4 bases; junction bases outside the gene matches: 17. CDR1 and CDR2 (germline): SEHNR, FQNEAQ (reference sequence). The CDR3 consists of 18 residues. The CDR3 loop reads CASSHGLGEGPLYNEQFF. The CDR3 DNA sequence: TGTGCCAGCAGCCACGGACTGGGGGAGGGCCCCCTTTACAATGAGCAGTTCTTC.

Here the CDR3 DNA reads TGTGCCTGGACCGACAGGGGCGGTTCACCCCTCCACTTT. This gives the protein CAWTDRGGSPLHF. The rearrangement joins TRBV30 to TRBJ1-6; 8 bases line up with TRBD1. This CDR3 is built from 13 residues. The V and J ends lost 4 bases and 9 bases, in that order; junction bases with no gene match: 5. Germline CDR1 reads GTSNPN; CDR2 reads SVGIG (reference sequence).

The CDR3 coding sequence is TGTGCCACCAGCAGAGGACCTTCTTCAGGAGAGGTTACAGATACGCAGTATTTT. Amino acids: CATSRGPSSGEVTDTQYF. The rearrangement joins TRBV15 to TRBJ2-3, with D unresolved. CDR1 LNHNV and CDR2 YYDKDF come from the germline V gene (reference sequence). The length of the CDR3 is 18 residues. V lost 1 base and J 3 bases, leaving 20 bases between the germline ends.

CDR3 amino acids: CASSQPMLGGQTSEAFF. The CDR3 coding sequence is TGCGCCAGCAGCCAACCCATGCTAGGGGGACAAACCTCTGAAGCTTTCTTT. The chain combines TRBV4-1 with TRBJ1-1; tentative D call: TRBD1 (6 bases). V gave up 2 bases and J gave up 6 bases, with 22 bases separating them. The CDR3 is 17 residues long. Germline assignment: CDR1 MGHRA and CDR2 YSYEKL.

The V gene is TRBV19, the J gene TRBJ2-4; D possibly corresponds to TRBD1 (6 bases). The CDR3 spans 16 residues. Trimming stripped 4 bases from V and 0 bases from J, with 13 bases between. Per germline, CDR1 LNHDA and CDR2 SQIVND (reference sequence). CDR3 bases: TGTGCCAGTAGTACTCGGGACAATGTAGCCAAAAACATTCAGTACTTC. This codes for CASSTRDNVAKNIQYF.

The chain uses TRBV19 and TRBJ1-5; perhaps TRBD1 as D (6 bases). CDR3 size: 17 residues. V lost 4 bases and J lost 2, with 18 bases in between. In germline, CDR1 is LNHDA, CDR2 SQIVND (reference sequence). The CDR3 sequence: CASSTKGGDIGNQPQHF. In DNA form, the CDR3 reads TGTGCCAGTAGTACCAAGGGGGGGGACATAGGCAATCAGCCCCAGCATTTT.

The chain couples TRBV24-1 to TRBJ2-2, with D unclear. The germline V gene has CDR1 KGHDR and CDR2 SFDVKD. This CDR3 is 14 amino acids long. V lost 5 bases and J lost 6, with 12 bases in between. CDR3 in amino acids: CATSVSPFPGELFF. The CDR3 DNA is TGTGCCACCAGTGTATCGCCCTTCCCCGGGGAGCTGTTTTTT.

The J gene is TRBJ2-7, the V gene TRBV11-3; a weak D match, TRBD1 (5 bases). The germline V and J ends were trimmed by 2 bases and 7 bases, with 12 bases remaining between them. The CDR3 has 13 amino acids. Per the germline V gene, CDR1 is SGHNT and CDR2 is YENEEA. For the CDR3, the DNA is TGTGCCAGCAGCTTACCCCTCGACAGTGAGCAGTACTTC. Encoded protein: CASSLPLDSEQYF.

CDR3 sequence (DNA): TGTGCCAGCCGCAAGGGGTCCCAGCCCCAGCATTTT. Protein sequence: CASRKGSQPQHF. The chain recombines TRBV28 with TRBJ1-5; D might be TRBD1 (5 bases). Germline values: CDR1 MDHEN, CDR2 SYDVKM. With 8 bases removed from V and 7 bases from J, the gap between germline ends came to 12 bases. The CDR3 is made up of 12 amino acids.

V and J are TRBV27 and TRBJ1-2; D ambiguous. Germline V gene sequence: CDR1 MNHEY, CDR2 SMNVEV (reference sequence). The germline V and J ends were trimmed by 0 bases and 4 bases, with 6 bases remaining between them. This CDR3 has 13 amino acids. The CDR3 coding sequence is TGTGCCAGCAGTTTATCAGGGTCCTATGGCTACACCTTC. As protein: CASSLSGSYGYTF.